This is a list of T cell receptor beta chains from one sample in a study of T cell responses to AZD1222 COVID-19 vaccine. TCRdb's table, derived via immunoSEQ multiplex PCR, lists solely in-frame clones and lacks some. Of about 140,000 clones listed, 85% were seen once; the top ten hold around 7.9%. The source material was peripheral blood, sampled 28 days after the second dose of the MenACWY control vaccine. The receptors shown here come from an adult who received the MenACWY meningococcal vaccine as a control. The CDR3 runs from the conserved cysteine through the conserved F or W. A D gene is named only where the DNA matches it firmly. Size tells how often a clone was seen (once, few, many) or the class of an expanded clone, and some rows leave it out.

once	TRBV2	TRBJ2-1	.	CASSGASSSYHEQFF	TGTGCCAGCAGCGGCGCCTCTTCATCATATCATGAGCAGTTCTTC
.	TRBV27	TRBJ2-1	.	CASSLRSSYARNNEQFF	TGTGCCAGCAGTTTACGGTCAAGTTACGCCCGGAACAATGAGCAGTTCTTC
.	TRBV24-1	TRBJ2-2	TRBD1	CATSDQGQGADTGELFF	TGTGCCACCAGTGATCAAGGACAGGGGGCAGACACCGGGGAGCTGTTTTTT
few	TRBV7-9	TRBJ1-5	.	CASSPGLVGQPQHF	TGTGCCAGCAGCCCCGGTTTGGTTGGACAGCCCCAGCATTTT
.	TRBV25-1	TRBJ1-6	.	CASSGTVYNSPLHF	TGTGCCAGCAGTGGGACAGTCTATAATTCACCCCTCCACTTT
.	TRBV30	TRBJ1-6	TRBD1	CAWSRIGDRDNSPLHF	TGTGCCTGGAGCCGAATTGGGGACAGGGATAATTCACCCCTCCACTTT
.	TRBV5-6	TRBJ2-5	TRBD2	CASSLGLAGQETQYF	TGTGCCAGCAGCTTGGGACTAGCGGGGCAAGAGACCCAGTACTTC
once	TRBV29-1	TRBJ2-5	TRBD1	CSVGDRGGETQYF	TGCAGCGTTGGGGACAGGGGAGGCGAGACCCAGTACTTC
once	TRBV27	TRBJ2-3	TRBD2	CASGLAGGSGTQYF	TGTGCCAGCGGGCTAGCGGGGGGTTCAGGAACGCAGTATTTT
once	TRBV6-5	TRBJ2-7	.	CASRPYGEFYEQYF	TGTGCCAGCAGACCCTACGGGGAATTCTACGAGCAGTACTTC
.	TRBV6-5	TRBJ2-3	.	CASIFGESSTDTQYF	TGTGCCAGCATTTTTGGGGAATCTAGCACAGATACGCAGTATTTT
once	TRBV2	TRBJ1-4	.	CASSEMGGGEKLFF	TGTGCCAGCAGTGAAATGGGTGGTGGAGAAAAACTGTTTTTT
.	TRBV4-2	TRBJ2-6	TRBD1	CASSPRQGQSSGANVLTF	TGTGCCAGCAGCCCCAGACAGGGACAGAGCTCTGGGGCCAACGTCCTGACTTTC
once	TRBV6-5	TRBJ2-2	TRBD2	CASRPGLAIGELFF	TGTGCCAGCAGGCCGGGACTAGCTATCGGGGAGCTGTTTTTT
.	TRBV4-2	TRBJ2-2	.	CASSHPAGELFF	TGTGCCAGCAGCCACCCGGCCGGGGAGCTGTTTTTT
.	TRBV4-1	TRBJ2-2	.	CASSQEEDANTGELFF	TGCGCCAGCAGCCAAGAAGAGGACGCGAACACCGGGGAGCTGTTTTTT
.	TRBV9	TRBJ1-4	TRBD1	CASSATGTDNEKLFF	TGTGCCAGCAGCGCGACCGGGACAGATAATGAAAAACTGTTTTTT
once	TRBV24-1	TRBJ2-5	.	CATAGYTETQYF	TGTGCCACCGCAGGGTATACAGAGACCCAGTACTTC
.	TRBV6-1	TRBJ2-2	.	CASSDKLRDTGELFF	TGTGCCAGCAGTGACAAGCTTAGGGACACCGGGGAGCTGTTTTTT
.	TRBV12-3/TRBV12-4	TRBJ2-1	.	CATSPSSYNEQFF	TGTGCCACCTCACCTAGCTCCTACAATGAGCAGTTCTTC
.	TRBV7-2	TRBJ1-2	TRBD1	CASSLAPWDSGYGYTF	TGTGCCAGCAGCTTAGCGCCCTGGGACAGCGGCTATGGCTACACCTTC
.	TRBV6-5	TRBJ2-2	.	CASSPLNTGELFF	TGTGCCAGCAGTCCCCTCAACACCGGGGAGCTGTTTTTT
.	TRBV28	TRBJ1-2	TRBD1	CANSGDSGYTF	TGTGCCAACTCAGGGGACAGTGGCTACACCTTC
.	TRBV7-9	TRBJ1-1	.	CASSLVSRVVTEAFF	TGTGCCAGCAGCTTAGTGAGCAGGGTAGTCACTGAAGCTTTCTTT
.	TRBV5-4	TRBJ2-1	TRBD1	CASSIGQGGEQFF	TGTGCCAGCAGTATCGGACAGGGCGGTGAGCAGTTCTTC
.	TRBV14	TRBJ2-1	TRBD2	CASSQTGTSVEQFF	TGTGCCAGCAGCCAGACCGGGACTAGCGTTGAGCAGTTCTTC
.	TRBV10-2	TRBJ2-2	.	CASSVRPGGTGELFF	TGCGCCAGCAGTGTTCGGCCCGGTGGGACCGGGGAGCTGTTTTTT
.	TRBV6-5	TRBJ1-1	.	CASSSSQAFF	TGTGCCAGCAGTTCGTCACAGGCTTTCTTT
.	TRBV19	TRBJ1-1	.	CASRWNAEAFF	TGTGCCAGTCGTTGGAACGCTGAAGCTTTCTTT
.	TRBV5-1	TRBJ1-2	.	CASSATNYGYTF	TGCGCCAGCAGTGCGACGAACTATGGCTACACCTTC
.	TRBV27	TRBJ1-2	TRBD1	CASSFGQGGGYTF	TGTGCCAGCAGTTTCGGACAGGGGGGTGGCTACACCTTC
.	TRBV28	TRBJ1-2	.	CASRPEGTYGYTF	TGTGCCAGCAGGCCCGAGGGGACCTATGGCTACACCTTC
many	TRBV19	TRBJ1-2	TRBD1	CASSISGQGPSYTF	TGTGCCAGTAGTATATCGGGACAGGGTCCGAGCTACACCTTC
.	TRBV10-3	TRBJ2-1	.	CAISNSVSSYNEQFF	TGTGCCATCAGCAATTCAGTGAGCTCCTACAATGAGCAGTTCTTC
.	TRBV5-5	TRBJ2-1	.	CASRYTQNEQFF	TGTGCCAGCAGGTACACTCAAAATGAGCAGTTCTTC
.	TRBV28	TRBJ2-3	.	CASRPHDGFTDTQYF	TGTGCCAGCAGGCCCCACGACGGATTCACAGATACGCAGTATTTT
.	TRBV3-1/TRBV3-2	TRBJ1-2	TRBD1	CASSQGTGRYYTF	TGTGCCAGCAGCCAAGGGACAGGCAGGTACTACACCTTC
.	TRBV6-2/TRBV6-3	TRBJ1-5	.	CASSYNLIGQKANQPQHF	TGTGCCAGCAGTTACAACTTAATCGGACAAAAGGCAAATCAGCCCCAGCATTTT
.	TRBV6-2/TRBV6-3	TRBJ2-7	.	CASSYWQSYEQYF	TGTGCCAGCAGTTACTGGCAGTCCTACGAGCAGTACTTC
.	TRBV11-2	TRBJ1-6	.	CASSSGPYNSPLHF	TGTGCCAGCAGCTCGGGCCCTTATAATTCACCCCTCCACTTT
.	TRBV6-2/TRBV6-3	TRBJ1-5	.	CASSYSYRGVTYSNQPQHF	TGTGCCAGCAGTTACTCATACAGAGGTGTGACCTATAGCAATCAGCCCCAGCATTTT
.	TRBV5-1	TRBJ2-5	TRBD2	CASSRGTSGRETQYF	TGCGCCAGCAGCCGGGGGACTAGCGGGAGGGAGACCCAGTACTTC
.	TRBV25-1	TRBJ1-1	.	CASRARVHNTEAFF	TGTGCCAGCAGAGCCAGGGTTCACAACACTGAAGCTTTCTTT
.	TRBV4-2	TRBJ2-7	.	CASSQGDLTSYEQYF	TGTGCCAGCAGCCAAGGGGACTTAACCTCCTACGAGCAGTACTTC
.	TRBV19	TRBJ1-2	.	CASSIMPGTDYGYTF	TGTGCCAGTAGTATAATGCCAGGGACCGACTATGGCTACACCTTC
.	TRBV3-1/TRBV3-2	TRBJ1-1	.	CASSQDARAKAFF	TGTGCCAGCAGCCAAGATGCCAGGGCGAAAGCTTTCTTT
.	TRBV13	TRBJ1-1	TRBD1	CASKGQGRNTEAFF	TGTGCCAGCAAAGGACAGGGACGGAACACTGAAGCTTTCTTT